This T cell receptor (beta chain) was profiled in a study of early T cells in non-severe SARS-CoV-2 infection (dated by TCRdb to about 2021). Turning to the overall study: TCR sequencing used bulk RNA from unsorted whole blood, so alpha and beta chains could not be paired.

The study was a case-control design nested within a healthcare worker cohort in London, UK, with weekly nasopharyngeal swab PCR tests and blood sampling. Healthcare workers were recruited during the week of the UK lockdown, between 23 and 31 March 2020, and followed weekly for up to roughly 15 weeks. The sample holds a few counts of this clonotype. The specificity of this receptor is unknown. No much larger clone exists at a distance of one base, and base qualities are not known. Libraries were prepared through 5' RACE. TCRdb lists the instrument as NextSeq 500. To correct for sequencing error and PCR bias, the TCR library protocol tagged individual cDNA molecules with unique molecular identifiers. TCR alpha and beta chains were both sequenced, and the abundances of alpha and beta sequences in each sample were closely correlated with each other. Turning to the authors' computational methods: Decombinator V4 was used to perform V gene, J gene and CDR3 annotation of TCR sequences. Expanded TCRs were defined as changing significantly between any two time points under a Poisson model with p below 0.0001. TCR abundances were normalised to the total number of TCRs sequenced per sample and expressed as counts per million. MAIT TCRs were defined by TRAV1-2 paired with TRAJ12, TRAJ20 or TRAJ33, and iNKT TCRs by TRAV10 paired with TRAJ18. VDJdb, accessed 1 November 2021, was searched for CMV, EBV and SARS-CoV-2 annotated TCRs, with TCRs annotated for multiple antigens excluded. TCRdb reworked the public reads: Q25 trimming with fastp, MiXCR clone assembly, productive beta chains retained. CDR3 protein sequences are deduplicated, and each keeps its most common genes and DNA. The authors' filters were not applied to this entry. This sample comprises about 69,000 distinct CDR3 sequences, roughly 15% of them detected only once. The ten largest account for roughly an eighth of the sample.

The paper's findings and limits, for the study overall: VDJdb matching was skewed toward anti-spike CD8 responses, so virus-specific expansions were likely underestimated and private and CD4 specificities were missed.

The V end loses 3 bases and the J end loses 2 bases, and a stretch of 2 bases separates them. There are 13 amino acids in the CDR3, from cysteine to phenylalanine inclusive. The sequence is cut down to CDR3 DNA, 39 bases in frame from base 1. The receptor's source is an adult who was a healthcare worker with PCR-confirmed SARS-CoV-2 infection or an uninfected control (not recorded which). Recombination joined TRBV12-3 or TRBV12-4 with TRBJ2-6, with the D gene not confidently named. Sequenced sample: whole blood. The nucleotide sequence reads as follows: TGTGCCAGCAGTTTCACTGGGGCCAACGTCCTGACTTTC. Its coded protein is CASSFTGANVLTF.